This T cell receptor beta chain was documented in a study of shared clonotypes between healthy human individuals. Study-wide results and caveats: Limited genetic and exposure-history diversity came from having few donors.

J was trimmed by 9 bases and V by 4 bases; bases with no gene match: 15. The CDR3 runs 16 residues. CDR1 and CDR2 from the germline V gene are MNHNS and SASEGT. A note on this clone: Its antigen is unknown.

This table comes from immunoSEQ multiplex PCR, and its TCRdb copy is limited to in-frame clones, with some not included. In the table there are hundreds of thousands of clones, 90% to 95% of which are singletons. Cells designated naive CD8 were CD45RO-negative and were positively selected for CCR7, with terminally differentiated effector memory CD45RA+ cells excluded. The sample taken for sequencing was naive CD8+ T cells sorted from blood. This TCR derives from a man aged 30-40 years in good health. This chain links TRBV6-1 with TRBJ2-1; TRBD2 agrees at 7 bases. The CDR3, as DNA: TGTGCCAGCAGTGGATTGGGCGGGAGATTAAGGATTGAGCAGTTCTTC. Its translation is CASSGLGGRLRIEQFF.